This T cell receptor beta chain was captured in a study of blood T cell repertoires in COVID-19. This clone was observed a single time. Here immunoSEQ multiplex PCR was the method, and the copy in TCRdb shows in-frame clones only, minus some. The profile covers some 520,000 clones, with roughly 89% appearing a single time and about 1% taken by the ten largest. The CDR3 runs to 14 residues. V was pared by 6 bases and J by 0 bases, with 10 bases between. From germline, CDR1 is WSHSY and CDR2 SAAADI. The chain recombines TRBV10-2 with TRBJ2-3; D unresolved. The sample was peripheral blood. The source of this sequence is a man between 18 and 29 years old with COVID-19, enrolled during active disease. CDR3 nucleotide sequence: TGCGCCAGCAGGGTGACACTGAGCACAGATACGCAGTATTTT. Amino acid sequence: CASRVTLSTDTQYF.